Sequencing of this T cell receptor beta chain was carried out in a study of CD8 T cells in ankylosing spondylitis. Study results and caveats: Clones linked to disease were reported to show significant enrichment in matched ankylosing spondylitis synovial fluid. Among TCR beta sequences, a motif of eight highly homologous variants appeared characteristic of ankylosing spondylitis blood. Disease-linked clones bore a CD8+ phenotype, appearing relatively rarely in peripheral blood.

Comments on this clonotype: Its matching antigen is unknown. This may be a read error: a much more frequent sequence differs by one nucleotide.

Each CDR3 protein gets one entry after TCRdb re-called the 5' RACE reads with MiXCR. The table records some 220,000 distinct CDR3 sequences, 5.5% to 7.5% of them present only once. V lost 4 bases and J lost 3; bases outside the gene matches: 4. The germline V gene encodes CDR1 KGHDR and CDR2 SFDVKD. The CDR3 runs 14 residues. This TCR was recovered from a male donor with ankylosing spondylitis. The sample taken for sequencing was blood, either unsorted or a sorted T cell fraction (not recorded which). The chain carries TRBV24-1 and TRBJ1-2; 7 nucleotides match TRBD1. The CDR3 DNA reads TGTGCCACCAGTGACCGACAGGGACACTATGGCTACACCTTC. Translation gives CATSDRQGHYGYTF.